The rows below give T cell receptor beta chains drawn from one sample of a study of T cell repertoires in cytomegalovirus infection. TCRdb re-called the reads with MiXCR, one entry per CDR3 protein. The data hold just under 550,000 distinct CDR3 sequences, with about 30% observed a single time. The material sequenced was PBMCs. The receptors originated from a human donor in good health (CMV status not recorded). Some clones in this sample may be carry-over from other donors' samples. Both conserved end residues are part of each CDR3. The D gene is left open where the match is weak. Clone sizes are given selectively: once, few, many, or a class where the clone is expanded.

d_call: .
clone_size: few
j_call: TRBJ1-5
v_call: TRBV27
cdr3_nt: TGTGCCAGCAGTTTATCCGCTTTTCAGCCCCAGCATTTT
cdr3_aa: CASSLSAFQPQHF

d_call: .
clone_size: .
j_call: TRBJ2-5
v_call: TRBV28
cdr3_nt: TGTGCCAGCAGCACCATCGGGAAGGAGACCCAGTACTTC
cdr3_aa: CASSTIGKETQYF

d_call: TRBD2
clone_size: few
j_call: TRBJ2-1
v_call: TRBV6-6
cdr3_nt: TGTGCCAGCAGTTACCCCCTGGGACTAGCGGGAGTTCTGTTCTTC
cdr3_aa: CASSYPLGLAGVLFF

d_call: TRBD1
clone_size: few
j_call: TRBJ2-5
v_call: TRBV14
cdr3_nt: TGTGCCAGCAGCCAGCCGACAGGGGGAGAGACCCAGTACTTC
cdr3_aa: CASSQPTGGETQYF

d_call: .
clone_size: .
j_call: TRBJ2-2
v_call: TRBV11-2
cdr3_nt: TGTGCCAGCAGCCTATTTGGGGGCGACGCCGGGGAGCTGTTTTTT
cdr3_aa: CASSLFGGDAGELFF

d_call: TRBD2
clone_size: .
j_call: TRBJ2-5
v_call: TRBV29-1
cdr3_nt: TGCAGCGTTGAAACTAGCGGGCAAGAGACCCAGTACTTC
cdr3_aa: CSVETSGQETQYF

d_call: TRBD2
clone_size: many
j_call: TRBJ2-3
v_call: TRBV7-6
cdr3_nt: TGTGCCAGCAGCCTAAGCGCTGGAGCGGGAGCAGATACGCAGTATTTT
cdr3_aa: CASSLSAGAGADTQYF

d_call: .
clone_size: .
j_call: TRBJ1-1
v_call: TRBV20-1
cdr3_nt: TGCAGTGCTAGAGTAAGGGAGAATGAAGCTTTCTTT
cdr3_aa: CSARVRENEAFF

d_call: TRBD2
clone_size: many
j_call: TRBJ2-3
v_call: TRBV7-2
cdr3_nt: TGTGCCAGCAGCGCCCGACTAGCGGGAGTCGGAGATACGCAGTATTTT
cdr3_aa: CASSARLAGVGDTQYF

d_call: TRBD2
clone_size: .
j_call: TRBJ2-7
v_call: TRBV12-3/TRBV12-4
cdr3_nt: TGTGCCAGCAGTTCCCGGAGTAGCGGGAGTATATACGAGCAGTACTTC
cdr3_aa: CASSSRSSGSIYEQYF

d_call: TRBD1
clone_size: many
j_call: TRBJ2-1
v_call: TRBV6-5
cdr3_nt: TGTGCCAGCAGTTACCGCGCACCAGGGGGCTTCAATGAGCAGTTCTTC
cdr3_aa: CASSYRAPGGFNEQFF

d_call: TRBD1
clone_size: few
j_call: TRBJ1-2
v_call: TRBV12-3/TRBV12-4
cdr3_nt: TGTGCCAGCAGTCCGAGGACAGGCTCTGGCTACACCTTC
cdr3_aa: CASSPRTGSGYTF

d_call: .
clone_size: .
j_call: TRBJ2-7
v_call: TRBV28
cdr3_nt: TGTGCCAGCAGTCAGAATGCTGGGTACGAGCAGTACTTC
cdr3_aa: CASSQNAGYEQYF

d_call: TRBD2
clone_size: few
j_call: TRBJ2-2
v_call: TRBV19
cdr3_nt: TGTGCCAGTAGTATTCCCGGACTAGCGGGAGGAACCGGGGAGCTGTTTTTT
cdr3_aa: CASSIPGLAGGTGELFF

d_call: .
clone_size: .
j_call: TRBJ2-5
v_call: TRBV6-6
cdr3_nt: TGTGCCAGCAGCCAGTCCCAACAAGAGACCCAGTACTTC
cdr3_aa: CASSQSQQETQYF

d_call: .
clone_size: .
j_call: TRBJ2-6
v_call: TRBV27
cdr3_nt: TGTGCCAGCAGATACGGGGACTCTGGGGCCAACGTCCTGACTTTC
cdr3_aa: CASRYGDSGANVLTF

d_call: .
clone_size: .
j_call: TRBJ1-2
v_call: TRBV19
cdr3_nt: TGTGCCAGTACGAATATGGGGGGGACTAACTATGGCTACACCTTC
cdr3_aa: CASTNMGGTNYGYTF

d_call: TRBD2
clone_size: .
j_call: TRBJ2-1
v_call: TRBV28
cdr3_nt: TGTGCCAGCAGTTCTCCGCCGGGACTAGCGGGAGCTGAGCAGTTCTTC
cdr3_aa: CASSSPPGLAGAEQFF

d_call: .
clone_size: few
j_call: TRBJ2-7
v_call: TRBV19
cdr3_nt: TGTGCCAGTAGTATATCGCCGGGACCTTACGAGCAGTACTTC
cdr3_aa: CASSISPGPYEQYF

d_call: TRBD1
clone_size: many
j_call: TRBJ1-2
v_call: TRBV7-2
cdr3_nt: TGTGCCAGCAGCTCCCAACAGGGGGCTGTTCCCTATGGCTACACCTTC
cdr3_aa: CASSSQQGAVPYGYTF

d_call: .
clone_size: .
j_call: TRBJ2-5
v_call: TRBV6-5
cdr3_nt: TGTGCCAGCAGCTACGCGACTGGGACTCCCAGGGAGACCCAGTACTTC
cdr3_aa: CASSYATGTPRETQYF

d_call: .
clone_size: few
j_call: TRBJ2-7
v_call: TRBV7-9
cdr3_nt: TGTGCCAGCAGCTTCCATGGCCTTGGCTCCTACGAGCAGTACTTC
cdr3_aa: CASSFHGLGSYEQYF

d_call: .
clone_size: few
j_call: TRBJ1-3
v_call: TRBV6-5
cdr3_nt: TGTGCCAGCAGTTACTCTGCAGGGTCCGGAAACACCATATATTTT
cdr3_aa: CASSYSAGSGNTIYF

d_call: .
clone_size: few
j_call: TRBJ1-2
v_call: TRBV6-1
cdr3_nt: TGTGCCAGCAGTGAAGACGGTGGGAACTATGGCTACACCTTC
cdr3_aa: CASSEDGGNYGYTF

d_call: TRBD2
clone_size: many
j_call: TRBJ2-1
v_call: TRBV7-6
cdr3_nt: TGTGCCAGCAGCGGACTAGCGGGAGGGTACAATGAGCAGTTCTTC
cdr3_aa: CASSGLAGGYNEQFF

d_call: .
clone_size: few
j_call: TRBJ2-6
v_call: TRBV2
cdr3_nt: TGTGCCAGCAGTCGCGGGATCTCTGGGGCCAACGTCCTGACTTTC
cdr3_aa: CASSRGISGANVLTF

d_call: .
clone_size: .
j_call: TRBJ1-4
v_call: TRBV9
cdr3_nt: TGTGCCAGCAGCGTAGGGCCCGGACGTGAAGAAAAACCGTTTTTT
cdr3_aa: CASSVGPGREEKPFF

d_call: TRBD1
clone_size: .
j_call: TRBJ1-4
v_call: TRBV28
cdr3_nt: TGTGCCAGCAGTTTATTTGGAGGGGGCAGTGAAAAACTGTTTTTT
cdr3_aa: CASSLFGGGSEKLFF

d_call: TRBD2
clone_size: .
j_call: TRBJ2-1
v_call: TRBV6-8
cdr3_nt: TGTGCCAGCAGACCGAGACTAGCGGGAGGGTATAGCAATGAGCAGTTCTTC
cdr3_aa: CASRPRLAGGYSNEQFF

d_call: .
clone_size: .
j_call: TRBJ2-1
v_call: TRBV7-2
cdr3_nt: TGTGCCAGCAGCTTAGCTCCCCCGACTAGCTTC
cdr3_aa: CASSLAPPTSF

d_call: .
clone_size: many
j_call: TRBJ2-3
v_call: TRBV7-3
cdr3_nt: TGTGCCAGCAGCTTAGGGGTCACTTTAGGAGCTATGCCGGATACGCAGTATTTT
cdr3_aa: CASSLGVTLGAMPDTQYF

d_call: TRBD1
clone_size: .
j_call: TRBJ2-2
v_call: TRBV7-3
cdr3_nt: TGTGCCAGCGGGACAGGGCAGAGAAGCGGGGAGCTGTTTTTT
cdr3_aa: CASGTGQRSGELFF

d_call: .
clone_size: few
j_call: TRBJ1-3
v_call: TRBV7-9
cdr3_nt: TGTGCCAGCAGCTTAGGAGGCAGAGCCTCTGGAAACACCATATATTTT
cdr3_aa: CASSLGGRASGNTIYF

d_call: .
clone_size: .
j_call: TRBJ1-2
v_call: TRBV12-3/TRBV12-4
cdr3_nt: TGTGCCAGCAGTTTTGAAGTCCTGGGGGCGAGGGACTATGGCTACACCTTC
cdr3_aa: CASSFEVLGARDYGYTF

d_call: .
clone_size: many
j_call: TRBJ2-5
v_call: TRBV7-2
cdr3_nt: TGTGCCAGCAGCCGCACAATAGGGCGGGGCCAAGAGACCCAGTACTTC
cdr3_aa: CASSRTIGRGQETQYF

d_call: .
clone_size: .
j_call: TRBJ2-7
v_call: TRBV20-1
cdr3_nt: TGCAGTGCTAGAGACCTGACAGTCTACGAGCAGTACTTC
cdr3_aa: CSARDLTVYEQYF

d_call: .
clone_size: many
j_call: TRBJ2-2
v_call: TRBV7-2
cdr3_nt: TGTGCCAGCAGCTTGGCAGCGGTAACGAACACCGGGGAGCTGTTTTTT
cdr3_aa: CASSLAAVTNTGELFF

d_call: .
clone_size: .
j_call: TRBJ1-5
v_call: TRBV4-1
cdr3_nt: TGCGCCAGCAGCCAAGTAGGTTTGGGGGGAAGCAATCAGCCCCAGCATTTT
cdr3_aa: CASSQVGLGGSNQPQHF

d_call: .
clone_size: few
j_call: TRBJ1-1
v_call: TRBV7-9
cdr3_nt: TGTGCCAGCAGCTTAGCGCCGCGTGAAGCTTTCTTT
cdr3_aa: CASSLAPREAFF

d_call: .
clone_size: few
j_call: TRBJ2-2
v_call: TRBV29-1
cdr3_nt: TGCAGCCTGGATCCGGGGAACACCGGGGAGCTGTTTTTT
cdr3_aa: CSLDPGNTGELFF

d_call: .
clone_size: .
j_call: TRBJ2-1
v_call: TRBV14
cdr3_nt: TGTGCCAGCAGCCAAAGGAGCGGGTTCCGAAGAAACGACAATGAGCAGTTCTTC
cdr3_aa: CASSQRSGFRRNDNEQFF